A selection of T cell receptor beta chains follows, all from one sample in a study of beta chain features in type 1 diabetes. Some clones are missing from TCRdb's copy, which holds only in-frame ones; the method was immunoSEQ multiplex PCR. The data show some 900,000 clones, with roughly 15% seen just once and about 0.025% held by the top ten. The specimen was naive CD4+ T cells from blood. These receptors came from a woman between 18 and 29 years old in good health. CDR3s include the opening cysteine and the closing phenylalanine or tryptophan. The D gene is left open where the match is weak. The size field is filled for only some rows; it gives once, few, many or a size class.

abundance | j_gene | v_gene | d_gene | CDR3nt | CDR3aa
few | TRBJ2-6 | TRBV7-6 | TRBD2 | TGTGCCAGCAGCTTGGGGACTAGAGAATCTGGGGCCAACGTCCTGACTTTC | CASSLGTRESGANVLTF
NA | TRBJ2-1 | TRBV19 | NA | TGTGCCAGTAGCCGCTACAGTGGCGATTCCTACAATGAGCAGTTCTTC | CASSRYSGDSYNEQFF
many | TRBJ1-1 | TRBV7-9 | NA | TGTGCCAGCAGCTCACTCAGGAGGCAAGACACTGAAGCTTTCTTT | CASSSLRRQDTEAFF
few | TRBJ1-1 | TRBV2 | NA | TGTGCCAGCAGTGTCACGGAAATGAACACTGAAGCTTTCTTT | CASSVTEMNTEAFF
NA | TRBJ2-4 | TRBV7-2 | TRBD1 | TGTGCCAGCAGCTTGACAGGGGGCGCCGGAAACATTCAGTACTTC | CASSLTGGAGNIQYF
few | TRBJ2-7 | TRBV7-9 | TRBD2 | TGTGCCAGCAGCTACGGTGGGCTAGCGGGTGACTCCTACGAGCAGTACTTC | CASSYGGLAGDSYEQYF
NA | TRBJ2-7 | TRBV25-1 | NA | TGTGCCAGCAGTGAAAGGGGCCGGGGCGAGCAGTACTTC | CASSERGRGEQYF
NA | TRBJ1-3 | TRBV7-2 | NA | TGTGCCAGCAGCTCTCGAGGGGGGGCTGGAAACACCATATATTTT | CASSSRGGAGNTIYF
NA | TRBJ2-7 | TRBV6-6 | NA | TGTGCCAGCAGTGCGAAAGGCCTCGGAGAGCAGTACTTC | CASSAKGLGEQYF
NA | TRBJ1-2 | TRBV6-1 | NA | TGTGCCAGCAGTAGGGCAGAAGAAGTATATGGCTACACCTTC | CASSRAEEVYGYTF
few | TRBJ1-1 | TRBV9 | NA | TGTGCCAGCAGCTCATTTCCGGGACCCCACACTGAAGCTTTCTTT | CASSSFPGPHTEAFF
few | TRBJ1-1 | TRBV5-1 | NA | TGCGCCAGCCGACTCGGGGCAGAAGCTTTCTTT | CASRLGAEAFF
few | TRBJ2-2 | TRBV7-8 | NA | TGTGCCAGCAGCCCCGGTTTTGGGGCGAGCACCGGGGAGCTGTTTTTT | CASSPGFGASTGELFF
NA | TRBJ2-1 | TRBV28 | NA | TGTGCCAGCAGTTTAGGGAGCTCCTACAATGAGCAGTTCTTC | CASSLGSSYNEQFF
NA | TRBJ1-2 | TRBV4-2 | NA | TGTGCCAGCAGCCAAGAAGGAGCGGACAGAGGATTGTCGCGCGGCTACACCTTC | CASSQEGADRGLSRGYTF
few | TRBJ2-7 | TRBV7-2 | NA | TGTGCCAGCAGCTTTCAGGGACTTAGCTCCTACGAGCAGTACTTC | CASSFQGLSSYEQYF
NA | TRBJ1-2 | TRBV5-4 | NA | TGTGCCAGCAGCGCACAGTCTAACTATGGCTACACCTTC | CASSAQSNYGYTF
few | TRBJ2-1 | TRBV7-8 | NA | TGTGCCAGCAGCTTATGGCACAGGGAAAACAATGAGCAGTTCTTC | CASSLWHRENNEQFF
NA | TRBJ1-2 | TRBV11-2 | NA | TGTGCCAGCAGCTTAACGCGGTTCTATGGCTACACCTTC | CASSLTRFYGYTF
few | TRBJ1-1 | TRBV27 | NA | TGTGCCAGCAGTTTATCAGAGGGACAACCTGAAGCTTTCTTT | CASSLSEGQPEAFF
NA | TRBJ2-3 | TRBV11-2 | TRBD2 | TGTGCCAGCAGCCCCCGGACTAGCGGGAGTGCAGATACGCAGTATTTT | CASSPRTSGSADTQYF
few | TRBJ2-5 | TRBV5-1 | TRBD2 | TGCGCCAGCAGCCACGGACTAGCGGGAGGGGAGACCCAGTACTTC | CASSHGLAGGETQYF
NA | TRBJ2-2 | TRBV28 | TRBD2 | TGTGCCAGCAGCCCGGGGGGCACCGGGGAGCTGTTTTTT | CASSPGGTGELFF
few | TRBJ1-1 | TRBV19 | NA | TGTGCCAGTAGTCCTAGGGTTAACACTGAAGCTTTCTTT | CASSPRVNTEAFF
few | TRBJ2-3 | TRBV7-2 | TRBD2 | TGTGCCAGCAGCCCCGAACTAGCGGGAGGGGGAGATACGCAGTATTTT | CASSPELAGGGDTQYF
few | TRBJ2-3 | TRBV6-6 | NA | TGTGCCAGCACTCCCGGACTGTATACGCAGTATTTT | CASTPGLYTQYF
few | TRBJ1-4 | TRBV15 | NA | TGTGCCACCAGCAGAACAAAAGAAAAACTGTTTTTT | CATSRTKEKLFF
NA | TRBJ2-6 | TRBV5-4 | NA | TGTGCCAGCAGCTTGGGCTCTGGGGCCAACGTCCTGACTTTC | CASSLGSGANVLTF
few | TRBJ2-7 | TRBV28 | NA | TGTGCCAGCATGGGAGGACGCCCCGATGGCTCCTACGAGCAGTACTTC | CASMGGRPDGSYEQYF
NA | TRBJ1-1 | TRBV4-3 | TRBD1 | TGCGCCAGCAGCCTCAGGGGGTATCCGGGCACTGAAGCTTTCTTT | CASSLRGYPGTEAFF
few | TRBJ2-4 | TRBV28 | NA | TGTGCCAGCAGTTTTTTGAACGTGATGAGCTTGGAAGCCAAAAACATTCAGTACTTC | CASSFLNVMSLEAKNIQYF
NA | TRBJ2-5 | TRBV7-3 | TRBD1 | TGTGCCAGCAGCCGAGCAGGGGGCGGCGAGACCCAGTACTTC | CASSRAGGGETQYF
few | TRBJ2-1 | TRBV28 | TRBD1 | TGTGCCAGCAGGGACAGGGAAGTTGAGCAGTTCTTC | CASRDREVEQFF
NA | TRBJ2-1 | TRBV10-2 | TRBD1 | TGCGCCAGCAGTGCCTTGGGACAGGGCTACTACAATGAGCAGTTCTTC | CASSALGQGYYNEQFF
NA | TRBJ2-2 | TRBV5-4 | TRBD2 | TGTGCCAGCAGCTTGCAGGCCCGGGGGGCCGGGGAGCTGTTTTTT | CASSLQARGAGELFF
NA | TRBJ2-2 | TRBV19 | TRBD1 | TGTGCCAGTCACTTCACCGGGACAGGGGAGTCCGGGGAGCTGTTTTTT | CASHFTGTGESGELFF
NA | TRBJ2-3 | TRBV19 | NA | TGTGCCAGTAGTATTAGGGGCGCAGATACGCAGTATTTT | CASSIRGADTQYF
few | TRBJ2-2 | TRBV5-1 | NA | TGCGCCAGCAGCCCAACAGAAAACACCGGGGAGCTGTTTTTT | CASSPTENTGELFF
NA | TRBJ2-2 | TRBV27 | TRBD2 | TGTGCCAGCAGTTCGGCGGGAGTAGGCGGAGAGCTGTTTTTT | CASSSAGVGGELFF
NA | TRBJ2-5 | TRBV15 | NA | TGTGCCACCAGCAGAGGCGGTCAAGAGACCCAGTACTTC | CATSRGGQETQYF
NA | TRBJ1-1 | TRBV7-8 | TRBD1 | TGTGCCAGCAGAGATGATCGACAGGGTGGCATCCTCGCTTTCTTT | CASRDDRQGGILAFF
NA | TRBJ2-1 | TRBV10-3 | TRBD1 | TGTGCCATCAGTGTCCCGGACAGGGGATATGAGCAGTTCTTC | CAISVPDRGYEQFF
NA | TRBJ1-2 | TRBV2 | TRBD1 | TGTGCCAGCAGTCGCCCCGACAGGGGTGGCTACACCTTC | CASSRPDRGGYTF
NA | TRBJ2-7 | TRBV15 | NA | TGTGCCACCAGCAGAGATCCCCCTGCGTCAGGGTATACATCCTACGAGCAGTACTTC | CATSRDPPASGYTSYEQYF
NA | TRBJ2-1 | TRBV28 | TRBD2 | TGTGCCAGCAGTTTCAGCGCGGGAGTCTACCATGAGCAGTTCTTC | CASSFSAGVYHEQFF
NA | TRBJ1-2 | TRBV7-2 | NA | TGTGCCAGCAGCTTAGCAGGCCAGGGGTTATGGAGCGGCTACACCTTC | CASSLAGQGLWSGYTF
NA | TRBJ2-1 | TRBV7-8 | NA | TGTGCCAGCAGCTTAGTGCGGCGCCCGAGCTCCTACAATGAGCAGTTCTTC | CASSLVRRPSSYNEQFF
few | TRBJ2-2 | TRBV5-6 | TRBD2 | TGTGCCAGCAGCCGTACCAGCGGGGTCACCGGGGAGCTGTTTTTT | CASSRTSGVTGELFF